One and the same sample provided the 27 T cell receptor beta chains below, sequenced in a study of blood T cell repertoires in COVID-19. Data came from immunoSEQ multiplex PCR; TCRdb stores just in-frame clones and leaves some out. The data show approximately 500,000 clones, with approximately 85% seen just once and approximately 3.4% held by the top ten. The sequenced sample consisted of peripheral blood. The receptors originated from a human donor in a cohort sampled during active COVID-19.

The chain employs TRBV6-1 and TRBJ2-5; no reliable D call. This CDR3 is built from 15 residues. Germline CDR1 reads MNHNS; CDR2 reads SASEGT. Trimming took 2 bases from V and 0 from J, leaving 10 bases between them. CDR3 DNA: TGTGCCAGCAGTGAATACGAACAGTACCAAGAGACCCAGTACTTC. It encodes CASSEYEQYQETQYF.

V is TRBV7-2 and J is TRBJ1-2, with D possibly TRBD1 on 6 matching bases. The V end was cut by 3 bases, the J end by 2 bases, with 19 bases between. In germline, CDR1 is SGHTA, CDR2 FQGNSA. The CDR3 is made up of 17 amino acids. CDR3 DNA sequence: TGTGCCAGCAGCTTGACACCGAACCAGGGGCCCAACTATGGCTACACCTTC. Translated: CASSLTPNQGPNYGYTF. Looking up the rest from reference TRBV7-2 and TRBJ1-2 gives the full variable domain: GAGVSQSPSNKVTEKGKDVELRCDPISGHTALYWYRQSLGQGLEFLIYFQGNSAPDKSGLPSDRFSAERTGGSVSTLTIQRTQQEDSAVYLCASSLTPNQGPNYGYTFGSGTRLTVV.

The chain couples TRBV19 to TRBJ2-7, with 9 positions matching TRBD2. Germline V gives CDR1 LNHDA, CDR2 SQIVND (reference sequence). The ends lost 9 bases at V and 5 bases at J; junction bases unmatched: 11. This CDR3 spans 14 amino acids. The CDR3 reads CASESLAGSDEQYF. CDR3 DNA: TGTGCCAGCGAATCCCTAGCGGGGAGTGACGAGCAGTACTTC. Using reference TRBV19 and TRBJ2-7 for the parts outside the CDR3, the full variable domain is DGGITQSPKYLFRKEGQNVTLSCEQNLNHDAMYWYRQDPGQGLRLIYYSQIVNDFQKGDIAEGYSVSREKKESFPLTVTSAQKNPTAFYLCASESLAGSDEQYFGPGTRLTVT.

This clone was detected only a few times. J is TRBJ2-5 and V is TRBV3-1 (or the pseudogene TRBV3-2); 10 bases line up with TRBD1. V trimming: 6 bases; J trimming: 5 bases; junction bases outside the gene matches: 6. Germline assignment: CDR1 LGHDT and CDR2 YNNKEL (reference sequence). The CDR3 length is 14 residues. Here the CDR3 reads CASRRQGARETQYF. The CDR3 DNA reads TGTGCCAGCAGACGACAGGGGGCCAGGGAGACCCAGTACTTC.

This chain joins TRBV19 and TRBJ2-1; D perhaps matches TRBD1 (5 bases). Trimming removed 3 bases from V and 5 bases from J, with 20 bases in between. Per germline, CDR1 LNHDA and CDR2 SQIVND (reference sequence). This CDR3 contains 17 residues. CDR3 loop: CASSIKGRASYHNEQFF. The CDR3, as DNA: TGTGCCAGTAGTATTAAGGGGCGCGCCAGTTACCACAATGAGCAGTTCTTC.

The chain uses TRBV7-8 and TRBJ1-2; D gene unclear. This CDR3 comprises 17 residues. Between the trimmed V and J ends, which lost 1 base and 3 bases, there was a span of 18 bases. Germline V CDR1 and CDR2: SGHVS, FQNEAQ. This CDR3 reads CASSLVLRGDLDYGYTF. The CDR3 DNA reads TGTGCCAGCAGCTTAGTTCTCCGGGGTGACCTGGACTATGGCTACACCTTC.

J is TRBJ2-1 and V is TRBV5-1; 7 bases fit TRBD1. The CDR3 contains 16 residues. The V gene's germline CDR1 is SGHRS and CDR2 YFSETQ. Trimming cost V 0 bases and J 3 bases; bases outside gene matches: 6. The CDR3 bases are TGCGCCAGCAGCTTGGCCGAGGGGGCGGGCTACAATGAGCAGTTCTTC. It encodes CASSLAEGAGYNEQFF.

The chain uses TRBV10-1 and TRBJ1-1, with TRBD1 matching 8 bases. Trimming cost V 0 bases and J 5 bases; bases outside gene matches: 8. CDR1 and CDR2 (germline): WNHNN, SYGVQD (reference sequence). There are 16 residues in the CDR3. CDR3 bases: TGCGCCAGCAGTGAGTCGACCGGACAGGGAGGTACTGAAGCTTTCTTT. It is translated as CASSESTGQGGTEAFF.

CDR3 sequence (DNA): TGTGCCAGCAGCCAAGTATGGACTAGGACTAGCACAGATACGCAGTATTTT. Translating it yields CASSQVWTRTSTDTQYF. This sequence joins TRBV14 and TRBJ2-3, with 7 bases that match TRBD2. CDR3 length: 17 residues. Per germline, CDR1 SGHDN and CDR2 FVKESK. V trimming: 1 base; J trimming: 0 bases; junction bases outside the gene matches: 7.

This rearrangement joins TRBV6-6 to TRBJ1-6; maybe TRBD1 (5 bases). Per the germline V gene, CDR1 is MNHNY and CDR2 is SVGAGI (reference sequence). Trimming removed 5 bases at V and 0 bases at J, with 14 bases between. The CDR3 consists of 17 residues. DNA of the CDR3: TGTGCCAGCAGTCGACGGGGGTCGAGCTCCTATAATTCACCCCTCCACTTT. Translation: CASSRRGSSSYNSPLHF.

The chain uses TRBV5-1 and TRBJ1-5; 9 bases match TRBD1. This CDR3 spans 14 amino acids. V was clipped by 4 bases and J by 6 bases; unmatched bases: 5. Germline V gives CDR1 SGHRS, CDR2 YFSETQ. CDR3 in amino acids: CASSQGQGTQPQHF. CDR3 bases: TGCGCCAGCAGCCAGGGACAGGGTACTCAGCCCCAGCATTTT.

This clone appeared a few times. The chain employs TRBV7-3 and TRBJ1-1; D unclear. The V gene's germline CDR1 is SGHTA and CDR2 FQGTGA. Trimming removed 5 bases at V and 7 bases at J, with 17 bases between. This CDR3 is 14 amino acids long. CDR3 bases: TGTGCCAGCAGCCTATTTCCAGGAAGTAATGAAGCTTTCTTT. Translation gives CASSLFPGSNEAFF.

This clone was counted a single time. This chain uses TRBV5-1 with TRBJ2-3, with 9 bases fitting TRBD1. The V gene's germline CDR1 is SGHRS and CDR2 YFSETQ. Trimming at V came to 7 bases and at J to 2 bases, leaving 8 bases not matched to a gene. The CDR3 runs 15 residues. CDR3: CASGDRARDTDTQYF. The DNA for the CDR3 is TGCGCCAGCGGGGACAGGGCCCGTGACACAGATACGCAGTATTTT.

The chain combines TRBV2 with TRBJ2-5; 7 bases fit TRBD2. CDR1 and CDR2 from the germline V gene are SNHLY and FYNNEI. The V segment lost 6 bases and the J segment 5 bases; nucleotides outside the gene matches: 15. This CDR3 has 16 amino acids. The CDR3 DNA reads TGTGCCAGCAGACGACGGGGAGGGAGTGTAGGTGAGACCCAGTACTTC. This codes for CASRRRGGSVGETQYF.

Comments on this clone: Other DNA variants within this sample encode the same CDR3. In nucleotides, the CDR3 is TGCGCCAGCAGCTTGGCAGTCATGAACACTGAAGCTTTCTTT. Translation: CASSLAVMNTEAFF. The V and J genes are TRBV5-1 and TRBJ1-1; D call uncertain. V lost 0 bases and J lost 0, with 6 bases in between. This CDR3 is 14 amino acids long. Per germline, CDR1 SGHRS and CDR2 YFSETQ.

The V call is TRBV5-1, the J call TRBJ2-3; 8 bases map to TRBD2. The V gene's germline CDR1 is SGHRS and CDR2 YFSETQ. The CDR3 length is 15 residues. V trimming: 0 bases; J trimming: 5 bases; junction bases outside the gene matches: 5. CDR3 sequence: CASSLAGLVGDTQYF. CDR3 DNA sequence: TGCGCCAGCAGCTTGGCGGGACTAGTGGGAGATACGCAGTATTTT. Combining the CDR3 with reference TRBV5-1 and TRBJ2-3 gives the whole variable domain KAGVTQTPRYLIKTRGQQVTLSCSPISGHRSVSWYQQTPGQGLQFLFEYFSETQRNKGNFPGRFSGRQFSNSRSEMNVSTLELGDSALYLCASSLAGLVGDTQYFGPGTRLTVL.

The rearrangement joins TRBV12-3 or TRBV12-4 to TRBJ2-7; 7 positions match TRBD1. The CDR3 totals 13 residues. V dropped 7 bases and J dropped 2; count of bases not matched to a gene: 5. CDR3 loop: CASNRQGAYEQYF. The CDR3, as DNA: TGTGCCAGCAACAGACAGGGAGCCTACGAGCAGTACTTC.

J is TRBJ2-1 and V is TRBV9; 11 bases align to TRBD2. Germline CDR1 is SGDLS and CDR2 is YYNGEE. The CDR3 covers 17 residues. V shed 3 bases, J shed 6 bases, and the junction held 11 bases outside the gene matches. CDR3 nucleotides: TGTGCCAGCAGCGACCGGGGCCTAGCGGGAGGCCCCAATGAGCAGTTCTTC. Translation: CASSDRGLAGGPNEQFF.

J is TRBJ1-2 and V is TRBV28; D not certain. V was pared by 7 bases and J by 4 bases, with 16 bases between. The germline V gene encodes CDR1 MDHEN and CDR2 SYDVKM. The length of the CDR3 is 14 residues. The CDR3, as DNA: TGTGCCAGCACTCTCGGAGGGATTACCTATGGCTACACCTTC. It codes for CASTLGGITYGYTF.

J is TRBJ2-7 and V is TRBV19, with TRBD2 identical over 8 bases. Looked up from germline, CDR1 is LNHDA and CDR2 is SQIVND (reference sequence). Losses at the gene ends were 1 base for V and 6 bases for J; bases not matched to a gene: 2. The CDR3 runs to 13 residues. The CDR3 DNA reads TGTGCCAGTAGTATAGGGCTAGCGGGCGAGCAGTACTTC. It encodes CASSIGLAGEQYF.

The chain joins TRBV5-1 to TRBJ2-3; tentative D call: TRBD2 (6 bases). CDR1 is SGHRS and CDR2 is YFSETQ in the germline V gene. Trimming pared 5 bases from V and 5 bases from J, leaving 18 bases between. This CDR3 is built from 15 residues. CDR3 residues: CASRPAGLVGDTQYF. In nucleotides, the CDR3 is TGCGCCAGCAGACCTGCGGGACTTGTGGGAGATACGCAGTATTTT.

The CDR3 loop is CAISEGQEDQPQHF. As DNA, the CDR3 is TGTGCCATCAGTGAGGGCCAGGAGGATCAGCCCCAGCATTTT. The V and J genes are TRBV10-3 and TRBJ1-5; D ambiguous. V gave up 2 bases and J gave up 5 bases, with 10 bases separating them. The CDR3 is 14 amino acids. Germline CDR1 reads ENHRY; CDR2 reads SYGVKD.

This chain connects TRBV5-1 to TRBJ1-1; no firm D call. V lost 0 bases, J lost 1 base, and 10 bases lay in between. The CDR3 is 15 amino acids. Looked up from germline, CDR1 is SGHRS and CDR2 is YFSETQ. The CDR3 DNA reads TGCGCCAGCAGCTTGGCCGGGTTTACGAACACTGAAGCTTTCTTT. Its translation: CASSLAGFTNTEAFF.

This clone has just a few counts. The chain is built from TRBV13 and TRBJ2-7, with 14 bases that match TRBD2. Germline loops: CDR1 PRHDT, CDR2 FYEKMQ (reference sequence). This CDR3 has 17 residues. Unmatched junction bases numbered 11, after V lost 5 bases and J lost 5 bases. The CDR3 nucleotides read TGTGCCAGCAGCCCCCCGGGACTAGCGGGAGACGGCGACGAGCAGTACTTC. Its protein is CASSPPGLAGDGDEQYF.

The gene calls are TRBV28 and TRBJ2-3; maybe TRBD2 (5 bases). Per germline, CDR1 MDHEN and CDR2 SYDVKM. V lost 6 bases, J lost 2 bases, and 12 bases lay in between. The CDR3 is 14 residues long. The CDR3 protein is CASSPDWNTDTQYF. In nucleotides, the CDR3 is TGTGCCAGCAGCCCGGACTGGAACACAGATACGCAGTATTTT. Full variable domain (outside the CDR3, taken from reference TRBV28 and TRBJ2-3): DVKVTQSSRYLVKRTGEKVFLECVQDMDHENMFWYRQDPGLGLRLIYFSYDVKMKEKGDIPEGYSVSREKKERFSLILESASTNQTSMYLCASSPDWNTDTQYFGPGTRLTVL.

The chain couples TRBV6-5 to TRBJ2-5, with a possible D match to TRBD2 (5 bases). CDR1 and CDR2 from the germline V gene are MNHEY and SVGAGI. The V end lost 8 bases, the J end lost 2 bases, and 12 bases lay between the germline ends. The CDR3 length is 13 residues. The CDR3 protein is CASEGQEQETQYF. The DNA of the CDR3 is TGTGCCAGCGAGGGTCAGGAACAAGAGACCCAGTACTTC.

This chain links TRBV5-4 with TRBJ1-2; 7 nucleotides align to TRBD1. The CDR3 contains 13 residues. The germline V gene encodes CDR1 SGHNT and CDR2 YYREEE (reference sequence). V lost 4 bases to trimming and J lost 4 bases; unmatched junction nucleotides: 4. CDR3: CASSGDSFYGYTF. CDR3 nucleotide sequence: TGTGCCAGCAGCGGGGACAGTTTCTATGGCTACACCTTC.